This paragraph covers one TCR beta chain sequence. The data were obtained in a study of control samples from healthy donors and cancer patients. This CDR3 has 14 residues. CDR1 is MDHEN and CDR2 is SYDVKM in the germline V gene. The V and J ends lost 5 bases and 1 base respectively, with 11 bases between them. Sequenced by immunoSEQ multiplex PCR; TCRdb stores in-frame clones only, minus some. Of fewer than 150,000 clones in the sample, 80% to 95% were seen once. The sequence was obtained from a man between 18 and 35 years old in good health. The material sequenced was blood. V and J are TRBV28 and TRBJ2-5, with D perhaps TRBD1 (6 bases). The CDR3 nucleotides are TGTGCCAGCAGTACAGGGACATCCCAAGAGACCCAGTACTTC. Translated: CASSTGTSQETQYF.